The 22 T cell receptor beta chains presented below share a single source sample, sequenced in a study of T cells after yellow fever vaccination. TCRdb re-called the 5' RACE reads with MiXCR, one entry per CDR3 protein. The sample has approximately 300,000 distinct CDR3 sequences, roughly 8.7% seen once. The specimen was PBMCs, collected on the day of the first yellow fever vaccination. The receptor source for this set is a man younger than 35 who received the YFV17D yellow fever vaccine.

CDR3 nucleotide sequence: TGTGCCAGCAGCCACGGGGGGAACAATGAGCAGTTCTTC. It is translated as CASSHGGNNEQFF. V is TRBV7-3 and J is TRBJ2-1; TRBD2 matches at 7 bases. In germline, CDR1 is SGHTA, CDR2 FQGTGA. This CDR3 has 13 amino acids. V lost 5 bases to trimming and J lost 5 bases; unmatched junction nucleotides: 3.

This clonotype was counted a few times. The gene calls are TRBV27 and TRBJ1-1, with TRBD1 identical over 7 bases. This CDR3 is 14 amino acids long. V shed 6 bases, J shed 1 base, and the junction held 5 bases outside the gene matches. Germline-derived CDR1 and CDR2 are MNHEY and SMNVEV (reference sequence). In DNA form, the CDR3 reads TGTGCCAGCAGATTTTGGACAGGGAACACTGAAGCTTTCTTT. Protein sequence: CASRFWTGNTEAFF.

The CDR3 sequence: CASSLRFEAFF. The CDR3, as DNA: TGTGCCAGCAGCTTACGGTTTGAAGCTTTCTTT. This sequence joins TRBV5-6 and TRBJ1-1, with unresolved D. With 2 bases removed from V and 7 bases from J, the gap between germline ends came to 6 bases. Germline V gives CDR1 SGHDT, CDR2 YYEEEE. The length of the CDR3 is 11 residues. The whole variable domain, filled in from reference TRBV5-6 and TRBJ1-1, reads DAGVTQSPTHLIKTRGQQVTLRCSPKSGHDTVSWYQQALGQGPQFIFQYYEEEERQRGNFPDRFSGHQFPNYSSELNVNALLLGDSALYLCASSLRFEAFFGQGTRLTVV.

This clonotype was seen many times. This chain uses TRBV9 with TRBJ2-1; TRBD1 might be the D (5 bases). This CDR3 has 14 residues. Germline V lookup: CDR1 SGDLS, CDR2 YYNGEE. With 3 bases removed from V and 4 bases from J, the gap between germline ends came to 11 bases. In DNA, the CDR3 is TGTGCCAGCAGCGCAAGGACAAATTACAATGAGCAGTTCTTC. Its protein product is CASSARTNYNEQFF. The complete variable domain, with remaining parts taken from reference TRBV9 and TRBJ2-1, reads DSGVTQTPKHLITATGQRVTLRCSPRSGDLSVYWYQQSLDQGLQFLIQYYNGEERAKGNILERFSAQQFPDLHSELNLSSLELGDSALYFCASSARTNYNEQFFGPGTRLTVL.

The V gene is TRBV2, the J gene TRBJ1-5, with a weak D call TRBD1 (5 bases). The germline V and J ends were trimmed by 4 bases and 5 bases, with 12 bases remaining between them. CDR1 is SNHLY, CDR2 FYNNEI, per germline. CDR3 length: 14 residues. The CDR3 coding sequence is TGTGCCAGCAGTGCAGGGAGATTGGATCAGCCCCAGCATTTT. Translating it yields CASSAGRLDQPQHF. Full variable domain (rest looked up from reference TRBV2 and TRBJ1-5): EPEVTQTPSHQVTQMGQEVILRCVPISNHLYFYWYRQILGQKVEFLVSFYNNEISEKSEIFDDQFSVERPDGSNFTLKIRSTKLEDSAMYFCASSAGRLDQPQHFGDGTRLSIL.

The chain is built from TRBV12-3 or TRBV12-4 and TRBJ2-7; TRBD1 matches 8 bases. The CDR3 contains 15 residues. Germline trimming cut 1 base from V and 3 bases from J; bases unmatched to any gene: 5. This chain's CDR3 is CASSLEGTGIYEQYF. The CDR3 nucleotides are TGTGCCAGCAGTTTAGAAGGGACAGGTATCTACGAGCAGTACTTC.

This clonotype was seen at least ten times. The chain carries TRBV7-6 and TRBJ2-3, with TRBD1 matching over 7 bases. Germline V gene sequence: CDR1 SGHVS, CDR2 FNYEAQ. J gave up 2 bases and V 4 bases, and 12 bases lay outside the gene matches. CDR3 length: 17 residues. The CDR3 sequence: CASSYPTGNGHTDTQYF. The CDR3 DNA sequence: TGTGCCAGCAGCTACCCGACAGGGAACGGTCACACAGATACGCAGTATTTT.

CDR3 sequence reads: CAISESTGNTEAFF. For the CDR3, the DNA is TGTGCCATCAGTGAGTCGACTGGAAACACTGAAGCTTTCTTT. V gene TRBV10-3 combines with J gene TRBJ1-1; D uncertain. V gave up 0 bases and J gave up 2 bases, with 7 bases separating them. Per germline, CDR1 ENHRY and CDR2 SYGVKD. This CDR3 has 14 amino acids.

DNA of the CDR3: TGCGCCAGCAGCCAAGCCTCCGGGACAGGGGCCTACGAGCAGTACTTC. Translation gives CASSQASGTGAYEQYF. V gene TRBV4-1 combines with J gene TRBJ2-7, with 10 bases lining up with TRBD1. The germline CDR1 and CDR2 sequences are MGHRA and YSYEKL. V lost 1 base and J lost 2; bases outside the gene matches: 5. The length of the CDR3 is 16 residues.

This chain joins TRBV7-6 and TRBJ1-3; TRBD1 aligns across 7 bases. The V gene's germline CDR1 is SGHVS and CDR2 FNYEAQ. CDR3 size: 15 residues. J gave up 3 bases and V 5 bases, and 7 bases lay outside the gene matches. The CDR3 sequence: CASSPPQGIGNTIYF. CDR3 DNA sequence: TGTGCCAGCAGCCCGCCACAGGGGATTGGAAACACCATATATTTT.

This clonotype was observed many times. The chain employs TRBV5-1 and TRBJ2-5; 7 positions agree with TRBD1. This CDR3 spans 14 amino acids. The junction had 5 bases not matched to a gene; V was cut back by 6 bases and J by 0 bases. Germline V CDR1 and CDR2: SGHRS, YFSETQ. The CDR3 loop reads CASTPDRDQETQYF. CDR3 coding DNA: TGCGCCAGCACTCCCGACAGGGACCAAGAGACCCAGTACTTC.

This clonotype was observed once. The rearrangement links TRBV5-1 to TRBJ1-4; maybe TRBD1 (5 bases). Trimming removed 6 bases from V and 1 base from J, with 10 bases in between. Germline CDR1 reads SGHRS; CDR2 reads YFSETQ. This CDR3 contains 14 residues. CDR3 residues: CASKYGGTNEKLFF. CDR3 nucleotides: TGCGCCAGCAAGTACGGGGGAACTAATGAAAAACTGTTTTTT.

This clonotype was detected a few times. The genes are TRBV7-3 and TRBJ2-1, with 13 bases identical to TRBD2. This CDR3 is built from 16 residues. Germline trimming cut 4 bases from V and 12 bases from J; bases unmatched to any gene: 12. CDR1 and CDR2 from the germline V gene are SGHTA and FQGTGA. As DNA, the CDR3 is TGTGCCAGCAGCTCACGTGGGACTAGCGGGGCAGTGGTGCAGTTCTTC. Protein product: CASSSRGTSGAVVQFF.

This clonotype has just a few counts. V gene TRBV20-1 combines with J gene TRBJ1-5, with D unclear. CDR1 is DFQATT and CDR2 is SNEGSKA in the germline V gene (reference sequence). CDR3 length: 14 amino acids. Deletions cut 6 bases from V and 3 bases from J, with 15 bases between. CDR3 residues: CSAWRGNNNQPQHF. The DNA for the CDR3 is TGCAGTGCCTGGCGCGGGAACAACAATCAGCCCCAGCATTTT.

This clonotype was seen repeatedly, ten times or more. V usage is TRBV29-1 and J usage is TRBJ1-1; D might be TRBD1 (5 bases). Germline CDR1 SQVTM, CDR2 ANQGSEA. Trimming removed 7 bases from V and 4 bases from J, with 13 bases in between. This CDR3 spans 12 amino acids. In nucleotides, the CDR3 is TGCAGCGGGAGGTTTGGGGGCACTGAAGCTTTCTTT. Translated: CSGRFGGTEAFF.

This sequence joins TRBV15 and TRBJ2-6; D perhaps matches TRBD2 (5 bases). Trimming pared 5 bases from V and 4 bases from J, leaving 12 bases between. The germline V gene encodes CDR1 LNHNV and CDR2 YYDKDF (reference sequence). The CDR3 runs to 15 residues. The CDR3 loop is CATSGLRGGANVLTF. In DNA form, the CDR3 reads TGTGCCACCAGCGGACTGAGAGGGGGGGCCAACGTCCTGACTTTC.

In this sample, this clonotype turned up a few times. The genes are TRBV7-6 and TRBJ2-2; D is perhaps TRBD1 or TRBD2 (6 bases each). Trimming took off 8 bases at V and 1 base at J, with 20 bases between the two ends. Germline V CDR1 and CDR2: SGHVS, FNYEAQ. The CDR3 totals 17 residues. CDR3 region: CASAREGGELNTGELFF. The CDR3 DNA is TGTGCCAGCGCGAGAGAGGGGGGAGAACTGAACACCGGGGAGCTGTTTTTT.

This chain joins TRBV9 and TRBJ2-7; D may be TRBD1 (6 bases). Germline V gene lookup returns CDR1 SGDLS and CDR2 YYNGEE. CDR3 length: 16 amino acids. The ends were cut back, 0 bases at V and 1 base at J, with 14 bases in the middle. The CDR3, as DNA: TGTGCCAGCAGCGTAGAGGACAGAGCCCCTTCCTACGAGCAGTACTTC. Amino acid sequence: CASSVEDRAPSYEQYF.

The chain links TRBV7-9 to TRBJ2-1; D is possibly TRBD1 (5 bases). Germline V lookup: CDR1 SEHNR, CDR2 FQNEAQ (reference sequence). V lost 8 bases and J 2 bases, leaving 16 bases between the germline ends. This CDR3 has 15 residues. CDR3 amino acids: CASSTGTGAYNEQFF. CDR3 DNA sequence: TGTGCCAGCTCCACCGGTACAGGCGCCTACAATGAGCAGTTCTTC.

The chain couples TRBV2 to TRBJ1-2; 7 positions agree with TRBD1. Germline CDR1 SNHLY, CDR2 FYNNEI. J lost 4 bases, V lost 8 bases, and 4 bases had no gene match. The CDR3 length is 12 residues. The CDR3 region is CASDREGYGYTF. CDR3 in DNA: TGTGCCAGCGACAGGGAGGGCTATGGCTACACCTTC. Full variable domain (remainder filled in from reference TRBV2 and TRBJ1-2): EPEVTQTPSHQVTQMGQEVILRCVPISNHLYFYWYRQILGQKVEFLVSFYNNEISEKSEIFDDQFSVERPDGSNFTLKIRSTKLEDSAMYFCASDREGYGYTFGSGTRLTVV.

The chain has TRBV7-6 and TRBJ2-3, with D uncertain. The CDR3 is made up of 15 amino acids. Germline-derived CDR1 and CDR2 are SGHVS and FNYEAQ. V was trimmed by 3 bases and J by 3 bases, leaving 13 bases between them. The CDR3 reads CASSFKVTGTDTQYF. Here the CDR3 DNA reads TGTGCCAGCAGCTTCAAGGTCACCGGGACAGATACGCAGTATTTT.

A few counts support this clonotype. The rearrangement links TRBV7-9 to TRBJ2-1, with D maybe TRBD2 (6 bases). Germline V CDR1 and CDR2: SEHNR, FQNEAQ (reference sequence). With 5 bases removed from V and 3 bases from J, the gap between germline ends came to 14 bases. This CDR3 region has 15 residues. The CDR3 coding sequence is TGTGCCAGCAGCGCCACCGCGGGGTACTACAATGAGCAGTTCTTC. Protein: CASSATAGYYNEQFF.